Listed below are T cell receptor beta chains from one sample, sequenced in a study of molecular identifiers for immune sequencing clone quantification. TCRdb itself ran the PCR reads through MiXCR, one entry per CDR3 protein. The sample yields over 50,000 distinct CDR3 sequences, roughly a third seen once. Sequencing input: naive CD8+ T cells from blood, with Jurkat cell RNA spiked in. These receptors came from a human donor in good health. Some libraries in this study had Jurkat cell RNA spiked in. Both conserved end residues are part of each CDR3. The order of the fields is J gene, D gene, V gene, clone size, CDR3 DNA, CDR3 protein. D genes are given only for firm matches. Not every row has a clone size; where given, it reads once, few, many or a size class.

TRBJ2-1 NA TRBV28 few TGTGCCAGCAGTTGGATAGCACATGAGCAGTTCTTC CASSWIAHEQFF
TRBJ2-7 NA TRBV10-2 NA TGCGCCAGCAGTGAGTGGCCTGGCGAGCAGTACTTC CASSEWPGEQYF
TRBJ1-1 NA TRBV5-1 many TGCGCCAGCAGCTTGTCCGGACTTGAAGCTTTCTTT CASSLSGLEAFF
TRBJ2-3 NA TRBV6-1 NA TGCTCGGCTAGGCTCACAGATACGCAGTATTTT CSARLTDTQYF
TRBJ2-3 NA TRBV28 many TGTGCCAGCAGTTCATATAGCACAGATACGCAGTATTTT CASSSYSTDTQYF
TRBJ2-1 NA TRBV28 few TGTGCCAGCAGTTTTGCGTCGGCCTACAATGAGCAGTTCTTC CASSFASAYNEQFF
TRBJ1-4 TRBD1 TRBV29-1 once TGCAGCGTTGGGACAGGGAGGAATGAAAAACTGTTTTTT CSVGTGRNEKLFF
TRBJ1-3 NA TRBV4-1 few TGCGCCAGCAGCCCATTTCAGGGACGCTCTGGAAACACCATATATTTT CASSPFQGRSGNTIYF
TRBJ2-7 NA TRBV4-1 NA TGCGCCAGCAGCCAAGAGTGGTGGGGCAACTACTACGAGCAGTACTTC CASSQEWWGNYYEQYF
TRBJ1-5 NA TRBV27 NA TGTGCCAGCAGTGCCTTTTTGTCAGGTCAGCCCCAGCATTTT CASSAFLSGQPQHF
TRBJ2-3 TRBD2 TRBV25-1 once TGTGCCAGCAGTGGACTGACTAGCGGGAGCCCAAATACGCAGTATTTT CASSGLTSGSPNTQYF
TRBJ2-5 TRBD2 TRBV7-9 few TGTGCCAGCAGCCATAGCGGGAGGGCCCGGGAGAGGACCCAGTACTTC CASSHSGRARERTQYF
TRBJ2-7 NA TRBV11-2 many TGTGCCAGCAGCTCCTTGGCCCGGGGGGGGGACAGCTACGAGCAGTACTTC CASSSLARGGDSYEQYF
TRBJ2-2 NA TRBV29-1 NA TGCAGCGTTGAGGTGACGGAAGGTTACACCGGGGAGCTGTTATTT CSVEVTEGYTGELLF
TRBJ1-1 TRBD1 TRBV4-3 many TGCGCCAGCAGCCAAGGGACAGGGGGCGAAGCTTTCTTT CASSQGTGGEAFF
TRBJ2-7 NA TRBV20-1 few TGCAGTGCTAGGCCCCGCTACGAGCAGTACTTC CSARPRYEQYF
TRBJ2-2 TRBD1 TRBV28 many TGTGCCAGCAGTTGGTACTGGGACAGGCCAGCCGGGGAGCTGTTTTTT CASSWYWDRPAGELFF
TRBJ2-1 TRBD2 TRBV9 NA TGTGCCAGCAGCGTAGCTAGCGGATACTACAATGAGCAGTTCTTC CASSVASGYYNEQFF
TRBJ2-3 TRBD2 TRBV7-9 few TGTGCCAGCAGCTTAGCGACCCTAGCGGGAGGCTCAGATACGCAGTATTTT CASSLATLAGGSDTQYF
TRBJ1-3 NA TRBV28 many TGTGCCAGCGTTAGCAGGGAATACAGGCAGACTACTGGAAACACCATATATTTT CASVSREYRQTTGNTIYF
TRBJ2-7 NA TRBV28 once TGTGCCAGCAAGGGGGACATCTACGAGCAGTACTTC CASKGDIYEQYF
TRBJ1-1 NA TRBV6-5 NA TGTGCCAGCAGACAGGGAAACACTGAAGCTTTCTTT CASRQGNTEAFF
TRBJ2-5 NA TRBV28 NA TGTGCCAGCAGTTTATTAGCTGTCCTAGAGACCCAGTACTTC CASSLLAVLETQYF
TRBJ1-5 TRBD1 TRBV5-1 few TGCGCCAGCAGTCGTACAGGGGGCGCCCCTCAGCCCCAGCATTTT CASSRTGGAPQPQHF